Sequencing of this TCR beta chain was carried out in a study of blood T cell repertoires in COVID-19. About the research overall: Acute and convalescent COVID-19 specimens originated in the United States, Italy and Spain.

Grouping used clinical history reported by participants in a survey and questionnaire. In the original processing: Reference gene primers were amplified, and this amplification served to estimate nucleated cell counts. Profiling relied on immunoSEQ multiplex PCR, and the TCRdb table lists in-frame clones only, not all of them. Clone size and V and J calls were adopted from that table, with D and trimming inferred from the DNA. The sample carries about 310,000 clones, under 90% recorded once. This receptor was identified in a man in his 60s who had recovered from COVID-19. Material for sequencing was PBMCs or T cells enriched from blood (not recorded which).

The CDR3 DNA reads as TGCGCCAGCAGAGTTCGACAGCTTAAGGCTGAAGCTTTCTTT. As protein: CASRVRQLKAEAFF. V gene TRBV5-1 combines with J gene TRBJ1-1; tentatively, D is TRBD1 (5 bases). Per germline, CDR1 SGHRS and CDR2 YFSETQ. This CDR3 is 14 amino acids long. Trimming pared 5 bases from V and 6 bases from J, leaving 17 bases between. The full variable domain, completed using reference TRBV5-1 and TRBJ1-1, is KAGVTQTPRYLIKTRGQQVTLSCSPISGHRSVSWYQQTPGQGLQFLFEYFSETQRNKGNFPGRFSGRQFSNSRSEMNVSTLELGDSALYLCASRVRQLKAEAFFGQGTRLTVV.